The clone carrying this T cell receptor beta chain was recorded many times. The CDR3 regions of TCR beta were amplified from RNA transcripts. With the HTBI primer set, the TCR CDR3 went through a first round of RT-PCR. TCRdb passed the multiplex PCR reads through MiXCR, listing each CDR3 protein once. The sample holds some 500,000 distinct CDR3 sequences, around 24% seen once. This sample was included in a study of T cells in Graves' hyperthyroidism and ophthalmopathy. Study overall: Peripheral blood draws took place at initial diagnosis, ahead of any treatment.

CDR1 is SGHVS and CDR2 is FQNEAQ in the germline V gene. V lost 0 bases and J lost 4; bases outside the gene matches: 2. This CDR3 has 16 residues. The V call is TRBV7-8, the J call TRBJ1-5, with 11 bases lining up with TRBD1. This clonotype was sampled from a woman in her thirties with Graves' ophthalmopathy. Input material: blood. CDR3 protein: CASSLAGTGGNQPQHF. DNA for the CDR3: TGTGCCAGCAGCTTAGCCGGGACAGGGGGTAATCAGCCCCAGCATTTT.